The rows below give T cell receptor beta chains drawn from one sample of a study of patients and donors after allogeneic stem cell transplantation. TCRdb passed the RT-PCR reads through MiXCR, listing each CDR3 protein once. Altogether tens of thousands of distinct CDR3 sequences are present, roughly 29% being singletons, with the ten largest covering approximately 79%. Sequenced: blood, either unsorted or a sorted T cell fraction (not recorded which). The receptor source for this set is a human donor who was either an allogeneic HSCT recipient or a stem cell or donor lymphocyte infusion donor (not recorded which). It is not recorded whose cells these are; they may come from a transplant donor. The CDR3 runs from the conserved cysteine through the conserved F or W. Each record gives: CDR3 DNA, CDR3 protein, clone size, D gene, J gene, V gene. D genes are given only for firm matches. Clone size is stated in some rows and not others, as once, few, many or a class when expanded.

TGTGCCAGCAGTTCCATAGCGGGAGAAGGTGGGGCCAACGTCCTGACTTTC,CASSSIAGEGGANVLTF,.,TRBD2,TRBJ2-6,TRBV28
TGCAGTGCTAGCCCCTACCTCGGGCTTCCTTATCAGTACTTC,CSASPYLGLPYQYF,.,.,TRBJ2-7,TRBV20-1
TGTGCCAGCAGTTTGGTAGCCCCGAGCTCCTACAATGAGCAGTTCTTC,CASSLVAPSSYNEQFF,.,.,TRBJ2-1,TRBV28
TGTGCCAGCAGTGTGGCAGGGAAGTTAAGTGGCTACACCTTC,CASSVAGKLSGYTF,.,.,TRBJ1-2,TRBV2
TGCAGTGCTAGAGGTCCACAGCTATCAGTGTACGAGCAGTACTTC,CSARGPQLSVYEQYF,.,.,TRBJ2-7,TRBV20-1
TGCAGTGCTATTCTCCTCCTGACAGGGAAGTTCTACGAGCAGTACTTC,CSAILLLTGKFYEQYF,.,TRBD1,TRBJ2-7,TRBV20-1
TGTGCCAGCAGCTTCTCGGGCTCTCCGACCGCGAATACGCAGTATTTT,CASSFSGSPTANTQYF,few,.,TRBJ2-3,TRBV7-3
TGCGCCAGCAGCCAAGACAGGGGGTTTGGAAACACCATATATTTT,CASSQDRGFGNTIYF,many,TRBD1,TRBJ1-3,TRBV4-3
TGCAGCGTTAGGGTAAGGAGCAATCAGCCCCAGCATTTT,CSVRVRSNQPQHF,many,.,TRBJ1-5,TRBV29-1
TGTGCCAGCAGTTTTGGGACTAGGGGCGAGCAGTACTTC,CASSFGTRGEQYF,many,TRBD2,TRBJ2-7,TRBV12-3/TRBV12-4
TGCGCCAGCAGCTTAGGCAGCTGGAACACTGAAGCTTTCTTT,CASSLGSWNTEAFF,.,.,TRBJ1-1,TRBV5-1
TGTGCCAGCAGTTACAAGAGGGTGAGCACTGAAGCTTTCTTT,CASSYKRVSTEAFF,few,.,TRBJ1-1,TRBV6-2/TRBV6-3
TGTGCCAGCTCACCACAGACCGGGACCCCTCACACTGAAGCTTTCTTT,CASSPQTGTPHTEAFF,.,.,TRBJ1-1,TRBV18
TGTGCCAGCAGCTTGGCCGGGGGTAAGTACGAGCAGTACTTC,CASSLAGGKYEQYF,.,.,TRBJ2-7,TRBV5-6
TGTGCCAGCAGTTTCCAGGGTATGAGCAATCAGCCCCAGCATTTT,CASSFQGMSNQPQHF,.,.,TRBJ1-5,TRBV12-3/TRBV12-4
TGTGCCAGCAGTTATTTCCGACAGGGTAGTAGCAATCAGCCCCAGCATTTT,CASSYFRQGSSNQPQHF,.,TRBD1,TRBJ1-5,TRBV6-6
TGTGCCAGCAGCCAAGAATGGCAGGATTCTCACACCTTC,CASSQEWQDSHTF,.,.,TRBJ1-2,TRBV4-2
TGTGCCAGCAGTCCTACCCCAGGGTTGGGCTACACCTTC,CASSPTPGLGYTF,.,.,TRBJ1-2,TRBV28
TGCGCCAGCAGTTTCACCACCGGGACAGGGAACACTGAAGCTTTCTTT,CASSFTTGTGNTEAFF,.,TRBD1,TRBJ1-1,TRBV5-1
TGTGCCAGCAGCTTTTTCCGATGGAGAAATGAGCAGTTCTTC,CASSFFRWRNEQFF,few,.,TRBJ2-1,TRBV11-2
TGTGCCAGCAGTTACTCGACTGCGGGAGGGTACGAGCAGTACTTC,CASSYSTAGGYEQYF,.,TRBD2,TRBJ2-7,TRBV6-6
TGCAGTACCTCCGGGGGGGGCCAAGAGACCCAGTACTTC,CSTSGGGQETQYF,.,TRBD2,TRBJ2-5,TRBV29-1